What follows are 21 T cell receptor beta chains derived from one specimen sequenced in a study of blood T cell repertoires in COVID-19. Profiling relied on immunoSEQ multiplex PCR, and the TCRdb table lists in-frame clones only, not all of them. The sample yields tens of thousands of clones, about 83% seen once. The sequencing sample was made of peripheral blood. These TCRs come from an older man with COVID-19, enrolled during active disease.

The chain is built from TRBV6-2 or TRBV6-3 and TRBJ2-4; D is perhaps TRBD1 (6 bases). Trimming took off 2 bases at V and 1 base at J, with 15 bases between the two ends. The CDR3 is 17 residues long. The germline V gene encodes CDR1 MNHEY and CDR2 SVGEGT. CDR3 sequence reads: CASSYQGQAAAKNIQYF. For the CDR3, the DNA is TGTGCCAGCAGTTACCAGGGGCAGGCAGCGGCCAAAAACATTCAGTACTTC.

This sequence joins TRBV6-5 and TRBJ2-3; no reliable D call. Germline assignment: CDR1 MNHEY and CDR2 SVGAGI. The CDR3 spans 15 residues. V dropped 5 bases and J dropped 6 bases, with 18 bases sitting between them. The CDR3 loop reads CASSPPPPNEDTQYF. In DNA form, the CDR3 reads TGTGCCAGCAGTCCCCCTCCGCCGAACGAGGATACGCAGTATTTT.

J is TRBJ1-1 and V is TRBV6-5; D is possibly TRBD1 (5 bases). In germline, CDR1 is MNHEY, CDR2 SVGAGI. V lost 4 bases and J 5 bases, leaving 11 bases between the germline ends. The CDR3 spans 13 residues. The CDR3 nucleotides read TGTGCCAGCAGTTTGTCAGGGAGGACTGAAGCTTTCTTT. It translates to CASSLSGRTEAFF.

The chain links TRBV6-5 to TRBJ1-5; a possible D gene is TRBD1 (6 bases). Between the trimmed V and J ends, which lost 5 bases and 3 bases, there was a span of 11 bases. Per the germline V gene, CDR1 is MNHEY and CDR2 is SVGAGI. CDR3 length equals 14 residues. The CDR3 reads CASSNGDNNQPQHF. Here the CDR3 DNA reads TGTGCCAGCAGTAATGGGGACAACAATCAGCCCCAGCATTTT.

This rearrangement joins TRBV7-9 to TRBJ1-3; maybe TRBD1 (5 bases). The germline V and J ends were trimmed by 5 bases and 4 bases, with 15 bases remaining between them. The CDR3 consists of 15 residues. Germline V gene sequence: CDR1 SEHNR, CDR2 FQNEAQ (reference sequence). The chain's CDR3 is CASSAQRGLGNTIYF. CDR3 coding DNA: TGTGCCAGCAGCGCACAGCGGGGCCTCGGAAACACCATATATTTT. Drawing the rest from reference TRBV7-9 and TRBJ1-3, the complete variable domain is DTGVSQNPRHKITKRGQNVTFRCDPISEHNRLYWYRQTLGQGPEFLTYFQNEAQLEKSRLLSDRFSAERPKGSFSTLEIQRTEQGDSAMYLCASSAQRGLGNTIYFGEGSWLTVV.

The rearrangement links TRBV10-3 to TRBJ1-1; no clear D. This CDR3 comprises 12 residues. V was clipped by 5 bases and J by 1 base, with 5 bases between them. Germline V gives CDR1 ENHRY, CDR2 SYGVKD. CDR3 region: CAISPGNTEAFF. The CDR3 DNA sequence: TGTGCCATCAGTCCGGGGAACACTGAAGCTTTCTTT.

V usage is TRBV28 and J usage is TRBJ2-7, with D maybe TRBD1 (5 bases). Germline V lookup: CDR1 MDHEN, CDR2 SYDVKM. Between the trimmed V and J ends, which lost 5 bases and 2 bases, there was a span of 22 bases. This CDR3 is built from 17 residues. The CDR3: CASSTSPQWGQAYEQYF. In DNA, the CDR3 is TGTGCCAGCAGTACTTCCCCTCAGTGGGGCCAGGCCTACGAGCAGTACTTC.

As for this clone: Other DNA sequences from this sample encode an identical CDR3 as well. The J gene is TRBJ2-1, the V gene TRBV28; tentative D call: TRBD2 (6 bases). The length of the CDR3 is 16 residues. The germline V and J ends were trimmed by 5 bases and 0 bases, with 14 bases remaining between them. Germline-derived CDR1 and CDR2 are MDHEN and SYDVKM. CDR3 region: CASSPRGGSSYNEQFF. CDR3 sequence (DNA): TGTGCCAGCAGTCCCCGTGGGGGGAGCTCCTACAATGAGCAGTTCTTC.

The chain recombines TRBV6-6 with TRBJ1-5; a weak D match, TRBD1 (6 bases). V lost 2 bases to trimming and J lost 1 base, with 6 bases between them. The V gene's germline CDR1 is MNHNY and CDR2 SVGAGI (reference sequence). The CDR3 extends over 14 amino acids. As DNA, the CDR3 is TGTGCCAGCAGTTACGGACAGAGCAATCAGCCCCAGCATTTT. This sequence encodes CASSYGQSNQPQHF.

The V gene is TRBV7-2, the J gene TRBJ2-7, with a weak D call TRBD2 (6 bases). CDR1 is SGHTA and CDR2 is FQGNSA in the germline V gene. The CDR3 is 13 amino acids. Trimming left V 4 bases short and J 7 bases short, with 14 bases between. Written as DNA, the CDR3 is TGTGCCAGCAGCTCGACCTTTGGGGGGGAGCAGTACTTC. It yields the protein CASSSTFGGEQYF.

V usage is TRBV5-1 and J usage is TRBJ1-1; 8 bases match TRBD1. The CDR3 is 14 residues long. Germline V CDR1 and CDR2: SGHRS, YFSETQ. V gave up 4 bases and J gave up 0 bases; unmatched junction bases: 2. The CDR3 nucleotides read TGCGCCAGCAGCGAACAGGGGGTGAACACTGAAGCTTTCTTT. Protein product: CASSEQGVNTEAFF.

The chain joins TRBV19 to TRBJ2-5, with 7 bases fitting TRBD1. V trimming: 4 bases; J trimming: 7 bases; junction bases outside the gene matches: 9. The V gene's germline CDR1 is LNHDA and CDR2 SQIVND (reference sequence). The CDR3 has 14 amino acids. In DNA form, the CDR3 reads TGTGCCAGTAGTAGGCGTGACAGGGAATGGACCCAGTACTTC. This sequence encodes CASSRRDREWTQYF.

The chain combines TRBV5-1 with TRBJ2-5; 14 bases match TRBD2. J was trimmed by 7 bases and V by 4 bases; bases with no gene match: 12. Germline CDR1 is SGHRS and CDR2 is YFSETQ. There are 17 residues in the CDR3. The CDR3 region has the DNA TGCGCCAGCAGCAAAGCTGGACTAGCGGGAGGTACCCCGACCCAGTACTTC. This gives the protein CASSKAGLAGGTPTQYF. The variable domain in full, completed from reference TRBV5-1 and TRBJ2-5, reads KAGVTQTPRYLIKTRGQQVTLSCSPISGHRSVSWYQQTPGQGLQFLFEYFSETQRNKGNFPGRFSGRQFSNSRSEMNVSTLELGDSALYLCASSKAGLAGGTPTQYFGPGTRLLVL.

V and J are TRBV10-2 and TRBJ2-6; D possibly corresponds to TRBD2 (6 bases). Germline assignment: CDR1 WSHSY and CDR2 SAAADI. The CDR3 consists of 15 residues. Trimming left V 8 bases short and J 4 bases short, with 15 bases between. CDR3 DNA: TGCGCCAGCGGGCGGGAAGGCTTCGGGGCCAACGTCCTGACTTTC. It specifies CASGREGFGANVLTF.

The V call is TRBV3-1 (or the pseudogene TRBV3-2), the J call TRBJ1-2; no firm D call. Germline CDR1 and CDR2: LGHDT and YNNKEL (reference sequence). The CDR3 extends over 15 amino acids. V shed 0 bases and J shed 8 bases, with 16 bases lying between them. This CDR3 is CASSQEERKRVGYTF. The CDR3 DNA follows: TGTGCCAGCAGCCAAGAGGAACGTAAGAGGGTAGGCTACACCTTC.

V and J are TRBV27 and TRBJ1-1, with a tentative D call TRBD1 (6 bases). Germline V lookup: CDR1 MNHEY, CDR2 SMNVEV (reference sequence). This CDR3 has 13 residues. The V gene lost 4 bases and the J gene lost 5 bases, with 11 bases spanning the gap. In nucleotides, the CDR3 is TGTGCCAGCAGTTCCGAACAGGGAACTGAAGCTTTCTTT. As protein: CASSSEQGTEAFF.

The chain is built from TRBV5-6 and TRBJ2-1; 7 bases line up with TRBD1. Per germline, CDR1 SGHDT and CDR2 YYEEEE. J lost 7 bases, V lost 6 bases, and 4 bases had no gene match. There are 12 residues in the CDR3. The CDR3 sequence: CASKTGSNEQFF. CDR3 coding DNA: TGTGCCAGCAAGACAGGGTCAAATGAGCAGTTCTTC.

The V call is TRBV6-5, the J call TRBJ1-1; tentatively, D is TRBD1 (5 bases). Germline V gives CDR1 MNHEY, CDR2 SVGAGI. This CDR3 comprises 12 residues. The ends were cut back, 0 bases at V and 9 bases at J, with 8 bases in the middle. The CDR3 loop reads CASSYSPGKAFF. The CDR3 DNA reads TGTGCCAGCAGTTACTCTCCAGGGAAAGCTTTCTTT.

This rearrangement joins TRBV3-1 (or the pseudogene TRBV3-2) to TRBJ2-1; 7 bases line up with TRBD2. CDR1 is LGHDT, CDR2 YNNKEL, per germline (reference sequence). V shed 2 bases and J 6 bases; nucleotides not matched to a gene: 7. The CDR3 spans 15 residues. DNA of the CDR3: TGTGCCAGCAGCCAATTAAGCGGGACGACCAATGAGCAGTTCTTC. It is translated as CASSQLSGTTNEQFF.

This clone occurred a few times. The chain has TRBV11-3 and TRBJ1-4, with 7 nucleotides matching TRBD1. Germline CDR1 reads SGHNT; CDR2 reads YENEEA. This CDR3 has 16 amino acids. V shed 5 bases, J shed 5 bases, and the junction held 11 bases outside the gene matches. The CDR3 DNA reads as TGTGCCAGCAGCCCAGACTCGACAGGGAGGAATGAAAAACTGTTTTTT. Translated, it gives CASSPDSTGRNEKLFF.

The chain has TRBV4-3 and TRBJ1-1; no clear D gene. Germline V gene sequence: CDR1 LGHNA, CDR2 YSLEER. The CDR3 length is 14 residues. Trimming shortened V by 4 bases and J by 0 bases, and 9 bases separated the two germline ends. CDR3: CASSRGSLNTEAFF. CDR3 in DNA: TGCGCCAGCAGCCGCGGGTCCTTGAACACTGAAGCTTTCTTT.